The 21 T cell receptor beta chains given below trace back to one sample, sequenced in a study of OX40 agonist ivuxolimab in advanced cancers. Only in-frame clones appear in the TCRdb table, and some are missing; sequencing was by immunoSEQ multiplex PCR. Of tens of thousands of clones in the sample, less than 85% were seen once. Sequenced material: CD4+ or CD8+ T cells sorted from blood, taken in a trial of the OX40 agonist ivuxolimab. The receptors originated from an adult with an advanced solid tumor such as melanoma, head and neck, liver or kidney cancer.

V is TRBV25-1 and J is TRBJ2-7; 8 nucleotides line up with TRBD1. The V segment lost 1 base and the J segment 6 bases; nucleotides outside the gene matches: 5. The CDR3 is 14 amino acids. Germline-derived CDR1 and CDR2 are MGHDK and SYGVNS. CDR3 sequence (DNA): TGTGCCAGCAGTGAATTTGACAGGGGTAGCGAGCAGTACTTC. As protein: CASSEFDRGSEQYF.

The CDR3 reads CASSDPGRELFF. CDR3 in DNA: TGTGCCAGCAGTGATCCTGGGCGGGAGCTGTTTTTT. This chain connects TRBV25-1 to TRBJ2-2, with D uncertain. This CDR3 spans 12 amino acids. The V end was cut by 3 bases, the J end by 9 bases, with 8 bases between. Germline V gene lookup returns CDR1 MGHDK and CDR2 SYGVNS.

The chain employs TRBV15 and TRBJ2-5; the D call may be TRBD1 or TRBD2 (5 bases each). V was trimmed by 11 bases and J by 5 bases, leaving 21 bases between them. The CDR3 is 14 amino acids. CDR1 and CDR2 (germline): LNHNV, YYDKDF (reference sequence). The CDR3 is CASAVGREKETQYF. The CDR3 nucleotides read TGTGCCTCAGCAGTCGGCAGGGAGAAGGAGACCCAGTACTTC.

The chain combines TRBV12-1 with TRBJ2-3; the table names TRBD2, a call not compared with the DNA. TRBV12-1 is termed a pseudogene. The CDR3 consists of 17 residues. The CDR3 loop is CASSPKTSGGLGDTQYF. CDR3 sequence (DNA): TGTGCCAGCAGCCCGAAGACTAGCGGGGGCCTGGGCGATACGCAGTATTTT.

The chain recombines TRBV5-5 with TRBJ2-2; D may match TRBD1 or TRBD2 (5 bases each). Trimming shortened V by 7 bases and J by 0 bases, and 10 bases separated the two germline ends. The CDR3 consists of 14 residues. The V gene's germline CDR1 is SGHKS and CDR2 YYEKEE (reference sequence). The CDR3 DNA sequence: TGTGCCAGCGGGGGTCCCGCGAACACCGGGGAGCTGTTTTTT. Translating gives CASGGPANTGELFF.

The V gene is TRBV5-1, the J gene TRBJ2-5, with 7 bases identical to TRBD2. V lost 2 bases and J lost 0; bases outside the gene matches: 13. CDR1 is SGHRS, CDR2 YFSETQ, per germline. The CDR3 sequence is 18 residues long. The CDR3 spells CASSFVRLADPYQETQYF. The CDR3 DNA is TGCGCCAGCAGCTTCGTCAGGCTAGCGGATCCGTACCAAGAGACCCAGTACTTC.

The CDR3 loop reads CASSVGGNVGYEQYF. CDR3 nucleotide sequence: TGTGCCAGCAGCGTGGGGGGCAATGTGGGCTACGAGCAGTACTTC. This chain uses TRBV9 with TRBJ2-7, with D perhaps given as TRBD1 or TRBD2 (6 bases each). The CDR3 covers 15 residues. Germline CDR1 reads SGDLS; CDR2 reads YYNGEE. V was pared by 2 bases and J by 3 bases, with 15 bases between.

This chain connects TRBV18 to TRBJ1-6; 10 bases line up with TRBD1. The CDR3 covers 14 residues. Germline values: CDR1 KGHSH, CDR2 LQKENI. J lost 9 bases, V lost 4 bases, and 3 bases had no gene match. The CDR3: CASSRDRGLSPLHF. As DNA, the CDR3 is TGTGCCAGCTCACGAGACAGGGGGCTTTCACCCCTCCACTTT.

The CDR3 sequence is CASSSRPSNYGYTF. CDR3 bases: TGTGCCAGTAGTTCAAGGCCCTCTAACTATGGCTACACCTTC. J is TRBJ1-2 and V is TRBV19; no definite D call. The CDR3 extends over 14 amino acids. V was clipped by 5 bases and J by 0 bases, with 10 bases between them. CDR1 is LNHDA, CDR2 SQIVND, per germline (reference sequence).

This rearrangement joins TRBV28 to TRBJ2-7; D is tentatively TRBD1 or TRBD2 (5 bases each). The CDR3 spans 16 residues. V lost 3 bases and J lost 2, with 17 bases in between. CDR1 and CDR2 from the germline V gene are MDHEN and SYDVKM. The CDR3 DNA reads TGTGCCAGCAGTTTTCCATCCATCGGGACCACCTACGAGCAGTACTTC. Amino acids: CASSFPSIGTTYEQYF.

The chain has TRBV7-9 and TRBJ2-7, with D perhaps matching TRBD1 or TRBD2 (5 bases each). Trimming removed 5 bases from V and 1 base from J, with 9 bases in between. Germline V CDR1 and CDR2: SEHNR, FQNEAQ (reference sequence). The CDR3 extends over 13 amino acids. This chain's CDR3 is CASSPGQSYEQYF. CDR3 bases: TGTGCCAGCAGCCCGGGGCAGTCCTACGAGCAGTACTTC.

The sample holds a few counts of this clone. The V call is TRBV6-6, the J call TRBJ2-2; 9 nucleotides align to TRBD1. CDR3 size: 15 residues. The ends lost 5 bases at V and 3 bases at J; junction bases unmatched: 4. Looked up from germline, CDR1 is MNHNY and CDR2 is SVGAGI (reference sequence). CDR3 protein: CASSPQGADTGELFF. As DNA, the CDR3 is TGTGCCAGCAGTCCACAGGGGGCGGACACCGGGGAGCTGTTTTTT.

The chain links TRBV10-1 to TRBJ1-1; D gene unclear. The CDR3 is 15 amino acids. V dropped 0 bases and J dropped 6 bases, with 14 bases sitting between them. Per the germline V gene, CDR1 is WNHNN and CDR2 is SYGVQD (reference sequence). CDR3 protein: CASSESTTVPPEAFF. CDR3 sequence (DNA): TGCGCCAGCAGTGAGTCGACTACAGTACCCCCTGAAGCTTTCTTT.

This chain links TRBV28 with TRBJ1-5; D possibly corresponds to TRBD1 (5 bases). This CDR3 region has 15 residues. CDR1 is MDHEN and CDR2 is SYDVKM in the germline V gene. V lost 8 bases to trimming and J lost 0 bases, with 14 bases between them. CDR3 loop: CASSWGLYSNQPQHF. CDR3 in DNA: TGTGCCAGCTCCTGGGGACTTTATAGCAATCAGCCCCAGCATTTT.

V gene TRBV5-1 combines with J gene TRBJ2-2, with 7 bases identical to TRBD1. Germline CDR1 reads SGHRS; CDR2 reads YFSETQ. V shed 2 bases and J 5 bases; nucleotides not matched to a gene: 6. This CDR3 has 15 residues. The CDR3 coding sequence is TGCGCCAGCAGCTTCAGGACAGGCGGAACCGGGGAGCTGTTTTTT. Its protein product is CASSFRTGGTGELFF.

Within the sample, this clone is large. The chain couples TRBV4-3 to TRBJ2-6; either TRBD1 or TRBD2 may fit D (5 bases each). This CDR3 is 16 amino acids long. Trimming pared 3 bases from V and 0 bases from J, leaving 9 bases between. The germline gives CDR1 LGHNA, CDR2 YSLEER. The CDR3 spells CASSQAGGSGANVLTF. The CDR3 DNA reads TGCGCCAGCAGCCAGGCTGGGGGCTCTGGGGCCAACGTCCTGACTTTC.

This chain links TRBV7-2 with TRBJ1-1; a possible D gene is TRBD1 (6 bases). Looked up from germline, CDR1 is SGHTA and CDR2 is FQGNSA. This CDR3 has 13 residues. V was clipped by 5 bases and J by 4 bases, with 11 bases between them. The CDR3 DNA follows: TGTGCCAGCAGCCCAGGGGTTGTCACTGAAGCTTTCTTT. Its translation: CASSPGVVTEAFF. The entire variable domain, with the rest obtained from reference TRBV7-2 and TRBJ1-1, is as follows: GAGVSQSPSNKVTEKGKDVELRCDPISGHTALYWYRQSLGQGLEFLIYFQGNSAPDKSGLPSDRFSAERTGGSVSTLTIQRTQQEDSAVYLCASSPGVVTEAFFGQGTRLTVV.

The count of this clone is one. This sequence joins TRBV4-2 and TRBJ1-1, with D possibly matching TRBD1 (5 bases). The CDR3 extends over 14 amino acids. The V end was cut by 3 bases, the J end by 1 base, with 9 bases between. Germline V gene data show CDR1 as LGHNA and CDR2 as YNFKEQ. The CDR3: CASSHPGKNTEAFF. As DNA, the CDR3 is TGTGCCAGCAGCCACCCAGGGAAGAACACTGAAGCTTTCTTT.

This sequence joins TRBV5-6 and TRBJ2-2; 7 positions agree with TRBD1. CDR1 and CDR2 from the germline V gene are SGHDT and YYEEEE. V lost 2 bases, J lost 3 bases, and 7 bases stayed unmatched. The CDR3 consists of 16 residues. The CDR3 loop is CASSLPTGMDTGELFF. In DNA, the CDR3 is TGTGCCAGCAGCTTACCGACAGGGATGGACACCGGGGAGCTGTTTTTT.

This clone was counted a few times. The chain uses TRBV30 and TRBJ2-7; 9 positions agree with TRBD1. There are 12 residues in the CDR3. Unmatched junction bases numbered 3, after V lost 7 bases and J lost 2 bases. Germline assignment: CDR1 GTSNPN and CDR2 SVGIG (reference sequence). Here the CDR3 reads CASRDRAYEQYF. In DNA, the CDR3 is TGTGCCTCCCGGGACAGGGCCTACGAGCAGTACTTC.

This chain joins TRBV9 and TRBJ2-7; 7 nucleotides line up with TRBD1. V was pared by 3 bases and J by 5 bases, with 2 bases of the junction left unmatched. Looked up from germline, CDR1 is SGDLS and CDR2 is YYNGEE. The CDR3 totals 12 residues. CDR3 DNA sequence: TGTGCCAGCAGCGGTGACAGGGACGAGCAGTACTTC. Protein product: CASSGDRDEQYF. Full variable domain (missing parts from reference TRBV9 and TRBJ2-7): DSGVTQTPKHLITATGQRVTLRCSPRSGDLSVYWYQQSLDQGLQFLIQYYNGEERAKGNILERFSAQQFPDLHSELNLSSLELGDSALYFCASSGDRDEQYFGPGTRLTVT.